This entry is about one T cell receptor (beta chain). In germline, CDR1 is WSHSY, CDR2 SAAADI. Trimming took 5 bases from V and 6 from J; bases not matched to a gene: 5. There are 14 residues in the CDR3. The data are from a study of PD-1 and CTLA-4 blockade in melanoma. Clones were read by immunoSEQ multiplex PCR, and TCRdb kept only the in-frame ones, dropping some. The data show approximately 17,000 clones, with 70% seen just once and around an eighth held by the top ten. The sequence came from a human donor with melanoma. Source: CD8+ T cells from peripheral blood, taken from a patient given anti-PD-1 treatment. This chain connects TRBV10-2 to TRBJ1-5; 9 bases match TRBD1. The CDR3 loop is CASSMTGGGQPQHF. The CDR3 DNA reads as TGCGCCAGCAGTATGACAGGGGGAGGTCAGCCCCAGCATTTT.